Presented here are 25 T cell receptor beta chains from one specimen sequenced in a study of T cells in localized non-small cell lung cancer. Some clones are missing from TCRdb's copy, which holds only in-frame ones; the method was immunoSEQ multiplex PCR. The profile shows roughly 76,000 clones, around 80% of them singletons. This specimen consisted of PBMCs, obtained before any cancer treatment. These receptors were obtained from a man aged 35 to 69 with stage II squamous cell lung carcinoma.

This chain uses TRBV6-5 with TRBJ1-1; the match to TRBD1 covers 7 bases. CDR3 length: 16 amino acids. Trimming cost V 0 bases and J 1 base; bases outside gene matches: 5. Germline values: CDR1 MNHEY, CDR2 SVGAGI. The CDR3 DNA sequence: TGTGCCAGCAGTTACTCGAGGGGGCTCAAGAACACTGAAGCTTTCTTT. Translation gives CASSYSRGLKNTEAFF.

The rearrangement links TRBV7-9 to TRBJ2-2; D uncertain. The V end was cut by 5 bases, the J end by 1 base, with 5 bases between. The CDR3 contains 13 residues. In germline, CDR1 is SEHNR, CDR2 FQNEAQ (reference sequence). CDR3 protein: CASSPLNTGELFF. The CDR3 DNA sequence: TGTGCCAGCAGCCCACTGAACACCGGGGAGCTGTTTTTT.

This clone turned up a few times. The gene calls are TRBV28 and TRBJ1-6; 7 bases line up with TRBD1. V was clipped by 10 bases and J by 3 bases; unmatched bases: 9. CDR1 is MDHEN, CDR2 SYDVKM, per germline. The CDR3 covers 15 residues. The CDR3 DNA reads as TGTGCCACCGCCGGAGGGGGCGTCTATAATTCACCCCTCCACTTT. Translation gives CATAGGGVYNSPLHF.

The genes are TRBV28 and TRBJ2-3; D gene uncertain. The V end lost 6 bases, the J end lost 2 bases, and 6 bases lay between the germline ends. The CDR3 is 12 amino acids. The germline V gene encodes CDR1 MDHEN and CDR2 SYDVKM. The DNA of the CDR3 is TGTGCCAGCAGGGGTAACACAGATACGCAGTATTTT. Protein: CASRGNTDTQYF. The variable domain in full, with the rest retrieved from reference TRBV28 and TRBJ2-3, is DVKVTQSSRYLVKRTGEKVFLECVQDMDHENMFWYRQDPGLGLRLIYFSYDVKMKEKGDIPEGYSVSREKKERFSLILESASTNQTSMYLCASRGNTDTQYFGPGTRLTVL.

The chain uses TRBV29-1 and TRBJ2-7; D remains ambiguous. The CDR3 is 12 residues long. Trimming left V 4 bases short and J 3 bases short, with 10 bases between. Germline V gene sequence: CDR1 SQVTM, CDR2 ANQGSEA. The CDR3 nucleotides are TGCAGCGTTGGCCCACCGGGCTACGAGCAGTACTTC. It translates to CSVGPPGYEQYF.

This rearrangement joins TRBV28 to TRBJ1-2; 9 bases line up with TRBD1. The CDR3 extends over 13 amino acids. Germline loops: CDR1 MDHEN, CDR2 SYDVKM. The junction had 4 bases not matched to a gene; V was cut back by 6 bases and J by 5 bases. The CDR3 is CASSLGQGYGYTF. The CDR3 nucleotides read TGTGCCAGCAGCCTGGGACAGGGATATGGCTACACCTTC.

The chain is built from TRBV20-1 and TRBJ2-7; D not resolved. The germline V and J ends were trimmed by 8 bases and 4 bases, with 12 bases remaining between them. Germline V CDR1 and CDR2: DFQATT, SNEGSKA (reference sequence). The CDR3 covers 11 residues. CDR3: CSPVKVYEQYF. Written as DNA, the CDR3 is TGCAGTCCGGTTAAGGTTTACGAGCAGTACTTC.

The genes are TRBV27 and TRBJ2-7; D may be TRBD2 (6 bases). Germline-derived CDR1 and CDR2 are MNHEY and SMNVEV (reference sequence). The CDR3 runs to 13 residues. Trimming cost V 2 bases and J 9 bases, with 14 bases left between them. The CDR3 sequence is CASSLNRDFGQYF. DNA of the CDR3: TGTGCCAGCAGTTTAAACCGGGACTTTGGGCAGTACTTC.

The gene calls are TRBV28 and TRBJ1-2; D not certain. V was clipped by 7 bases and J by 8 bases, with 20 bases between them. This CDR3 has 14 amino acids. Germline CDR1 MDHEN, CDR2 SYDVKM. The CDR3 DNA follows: TGTGCCAGCATTTCTTCCCCGCGTGGCCGGGGCTACACCTTC. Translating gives CASISSPRGRGYTF.

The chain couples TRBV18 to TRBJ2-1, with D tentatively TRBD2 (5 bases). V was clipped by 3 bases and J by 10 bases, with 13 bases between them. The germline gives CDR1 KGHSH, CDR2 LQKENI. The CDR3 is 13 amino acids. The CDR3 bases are TGTGCCAGCTCACCCGCCTCCCGAGGGGAGCAGTTCTTC. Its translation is CASSPASRGEQFF.

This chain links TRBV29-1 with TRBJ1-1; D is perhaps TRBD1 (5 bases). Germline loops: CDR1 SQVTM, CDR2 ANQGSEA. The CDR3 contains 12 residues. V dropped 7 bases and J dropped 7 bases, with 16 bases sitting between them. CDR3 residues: CSAAKGAGEAFF. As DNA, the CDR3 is TGCAGCGCCGCTAAAGGGGCGGGTGAAGCTTTCTTT.

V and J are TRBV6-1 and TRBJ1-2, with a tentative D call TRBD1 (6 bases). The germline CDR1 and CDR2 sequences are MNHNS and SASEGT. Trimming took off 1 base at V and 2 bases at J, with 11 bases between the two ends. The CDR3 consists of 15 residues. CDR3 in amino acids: CASSEVGGANYGYTF. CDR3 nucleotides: TGTGCCAGCAGTGAAGTCGGGGGCGCCAACTATGGCTACACCTTC.

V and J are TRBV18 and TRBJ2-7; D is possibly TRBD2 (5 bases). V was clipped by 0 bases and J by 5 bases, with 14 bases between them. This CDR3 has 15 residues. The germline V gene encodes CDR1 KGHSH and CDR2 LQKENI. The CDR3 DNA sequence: TGTGCCAGCTCACCACCGAGGGTTTCGCGGGACGAGCAGTACTTC. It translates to CASSPPRVSRDEQYF.

CDR3 sequence (DNA): TGTGCCAGCAGCCGAGACCAGGAAAACATTCAGTACTTC. It specifies CASSRDQENIQYF. The chain uses TRBV4-2 and TRBJ2-4, with no clear D. V dropped 4 bases and J dropped 5 bases, with 9 bases sitting between them. This CDR3 region has 13 residues. Germline CDR1 and CDR2: LGHNA and YNFKEQ.

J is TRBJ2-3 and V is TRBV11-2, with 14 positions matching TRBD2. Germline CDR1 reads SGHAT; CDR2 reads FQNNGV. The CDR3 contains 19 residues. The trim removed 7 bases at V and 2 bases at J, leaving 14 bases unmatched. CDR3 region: CASTPRTSGRQGFTDTQYF. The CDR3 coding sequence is TGTGCCAGCACCCCCCGGACTAGCGGGAGGCAAGGGTTCACAGATACGCAGTATTTT.

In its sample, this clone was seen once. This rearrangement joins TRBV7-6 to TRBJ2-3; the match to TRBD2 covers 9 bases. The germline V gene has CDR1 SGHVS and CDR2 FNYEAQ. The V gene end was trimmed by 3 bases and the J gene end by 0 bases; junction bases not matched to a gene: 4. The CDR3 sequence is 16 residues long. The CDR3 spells CASSLPSGTSTDTQYF. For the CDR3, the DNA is TGTGCCAGCAGCTTGCCTAGCGGGACCAGCACAGATACGCAGTATTTT.

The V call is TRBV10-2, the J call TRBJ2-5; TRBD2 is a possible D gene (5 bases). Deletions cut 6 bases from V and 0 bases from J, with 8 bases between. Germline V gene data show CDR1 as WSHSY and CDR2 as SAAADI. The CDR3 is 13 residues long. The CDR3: CASRDLYQETQYF. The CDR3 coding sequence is TGCGCCAGCAGGGACTTATACCAAGAGACCCAGTACTTC.

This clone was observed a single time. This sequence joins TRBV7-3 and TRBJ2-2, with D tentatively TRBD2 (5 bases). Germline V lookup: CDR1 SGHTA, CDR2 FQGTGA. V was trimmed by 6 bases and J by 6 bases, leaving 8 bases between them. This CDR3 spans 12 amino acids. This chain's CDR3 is CASSLAPGELFF. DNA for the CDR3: TGTGCCAGCAGTTTAGCGCCCGGGGAGCTGTTTTTT.

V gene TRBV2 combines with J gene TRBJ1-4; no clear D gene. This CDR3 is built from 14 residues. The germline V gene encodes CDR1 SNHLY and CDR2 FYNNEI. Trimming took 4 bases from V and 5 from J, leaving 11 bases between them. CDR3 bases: TGTGCCAGCAGTGTGGACGGAGTAAATGAAAAACTGTTTTTT. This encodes CASSVDGVNEKLFF.

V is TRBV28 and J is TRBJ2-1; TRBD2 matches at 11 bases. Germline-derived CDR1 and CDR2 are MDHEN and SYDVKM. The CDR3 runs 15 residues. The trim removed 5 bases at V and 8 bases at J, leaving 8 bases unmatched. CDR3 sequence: CASSTGLAGGYEQFF. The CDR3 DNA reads TGTGCCAGCAGTACAGGCCTAGCGGGAGGCTATGAGCAGTTCTTC. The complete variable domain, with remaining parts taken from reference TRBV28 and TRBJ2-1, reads DVKVTQSSRYLVKRTGEKVFLECVQDMDHENMFWYRQDPGLGLRLIYFSYDVKMKEKGDIPEGYSVSREKKERFSLILESASTNQTSMYLCASSTGLAGGYEQFFGPGTRLTVL.

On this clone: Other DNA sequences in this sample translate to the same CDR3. The CDR3 sequence: CASSSGGTYNEQFF. The DNA for the CDR3 is TGTGCCAGCAGTTCTGGGGGTACCTACAATGAGCAGTTCTTC. J is TRBJ2-1 and V is TRBV28; D tentatively reads TRBD1 or TRBD2 (5 bases each). The CDR3 has 14 amino acids. Germline V gene data show CDR1 as MDHEN and CDR2 as SYDVKM. V dropped 4 bases and J dropped 2 bases, with 9 bases sitting between them.

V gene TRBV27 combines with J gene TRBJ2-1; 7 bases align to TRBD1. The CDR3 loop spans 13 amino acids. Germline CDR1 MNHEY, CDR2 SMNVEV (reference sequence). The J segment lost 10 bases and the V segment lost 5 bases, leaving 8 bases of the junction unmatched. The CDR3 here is CASSETGAGEQFF. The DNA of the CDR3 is TGTGCCAGCAGTGAAACAGGGGCCGGCGAGCAGTTCTTC.

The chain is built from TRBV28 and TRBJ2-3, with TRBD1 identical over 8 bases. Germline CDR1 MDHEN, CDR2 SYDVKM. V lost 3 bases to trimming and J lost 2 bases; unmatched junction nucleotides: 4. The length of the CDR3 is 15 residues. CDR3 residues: CASSFGTGLTDTQYF. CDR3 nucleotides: TGTGCCAGCAGTTTCGGGACAGGACTCACAGATACGCAGTATTTT. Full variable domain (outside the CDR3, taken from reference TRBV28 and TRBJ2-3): DVKVTQSSRYLVKRTGEKVFLECVQDMDHENMFWYRQDPGLGLRLIYFSYDVKMKEKGDIPEGYSVSREKKERFSLILESASTNQTSMYLCASSFGTGLTDTQYFGPGTRLTVL.

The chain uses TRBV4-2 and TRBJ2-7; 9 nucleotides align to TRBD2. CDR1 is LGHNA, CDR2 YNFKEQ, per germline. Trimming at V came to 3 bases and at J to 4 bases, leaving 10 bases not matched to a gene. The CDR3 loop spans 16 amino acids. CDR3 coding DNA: TGTGCCAGCAGCCATACCTTTAGCGGGAGTCGGTACGAGCAGTACTTC. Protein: CASSHTFSGSRYEQYF.

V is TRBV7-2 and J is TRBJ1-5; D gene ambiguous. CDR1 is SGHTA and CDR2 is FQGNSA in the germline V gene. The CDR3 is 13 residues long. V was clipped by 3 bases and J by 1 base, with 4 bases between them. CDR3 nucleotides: TGTGCCAGCAGCTTGGACAGCAATCAGCCCCAGCATTTT. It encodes CASSLDSNQPQHF.